These 13 T cell receptor beta chains were sequenced from one sample in a study of cytomegalovirus exposure and HLA in healthy donors. Sequencing was performed with immunoSEQ multiplex PCR; in TCRdb, only in-frame clones are kept and a portion is missing. The sample has 120,000 or so clones, roughly 88% seen once. The source material was PBMCs. Every receptor here comes from a man between 18 and 35 years old in good health and CMV-seronegative.

In nucleotides, the CDR3 is TGTGCCCTAGAAGACAGGGGTTACGAGCAGTACTTC. It translates to CALEDRGYEQYF. The gene calls are TRBV30 and TRBJ2-7; 8 bases align to TRBD1. CDR1 and CDR2 (germline): GTSNPN, SVGIG (reference sequence). V lost 8 bases to trimming and J lost 4 bases; unmatched junction nucleotides: 7. CDR3 size: 12 residues.

V and J are TRBV2 and TRBJ2-5; the D gene is possibly TRBD1 (7 bases). The V and J ends lost 6 bases and 7 bases respectively, with 18 bases between them. This CDR3 has 14 residues. From germline, CDR1 is SNHLY and CDR2 FYNNEI. The chain's CDR3 is CASSKTGSGVTQYF. The CDR3, as DNA: TGTGCCAGCAGCAAGACAGGGTCGGGAGTGACCCAGTACTTC.

The chain is built from TRBV6-1 and TRBJ2-7; 7 nucleotides line up with TRBD2. CDR3 length: 13 amino acids. J was trimmed by 3 bases and V by 7 bases; bases with no gene match: 6. Germline loops: CDR1 MNHNS, CDR2 SASEGT. The CDR3 sequence is CASNPWGGYEQYF. CDR3 DNA: TGTGCCAGCAACCCATGGGGGGGCTACGAGCAGTACTTC.

This clone was recorded a few times. This chain uses TRBV9 with TRBJ2-4, with TRBD2 identical over 8 bases. Germline V gives CDR1 SGDLS, CDR2 YYNGEE. The CDR3 extends over 15 amino acids. Trimming cost V 4 bases and J 5 bases; bases outside gene matches: 8. CDR3 in amino acids: CASSPRDSGENIQYF. DNA for the CDR3: TGTGCCAGCAGCCCCCGTGATAGCGGGGAAAACATTCAGTACTTC.

V and J are TRBV4-1 and TRBJ2-1, with 12 nucleotides matching TRBD2. The CDR3 loop spans 18 amino acids. Unmatched junction bases numbered 7, after V lost 0 bases and J lost 4 bases. Germline CDR1 and CDR2: MGHRA and YSYEKL. The CDR3 is CASSQDPLAGGPYNEQFF. In DNA form, the CDR3 reads TGCGCCAGCAGCCAAGATCCCCTAGCGGGAGGGCCTTACAATGAGCAGTTCTTC.

The chain employs TRBV4-1 and TRBJ1-5, with D possibly matching TRBD1 (5 bases). The length of the CDR3 is 14 residues. Germline assignment: CDR1 MGHRA and CDR2 YSYEKL. With 0 bases removed from V and 7 bases from J, the gap between germline ends came to 10 bases. CDR3 region: CASSQERGGQPQHF. In nucleotides, the CDR3 is TGCGCCAGCAGCCAAGAGCGGGGGGGGCAGCCCCAGCATTTT.

The chain joins TRBV6-6 to TRBJ1-2, with TRBD1 as a possible D gene (5 bases). The V end lost 5 bases, the J end lost 6 bases, and 10 bases lay between the germline ends. This CDR3 comprises 12 residues. Germline V gene lookup returns CDR1 MNHNY and CDR2 SVGAGI (reference sequence). CDR3: CASSTDSNGYTF. The CDR3, as DNA: TGTGCCAGCAGTACCGACAGCAATGGCTACACCTTC.

The chain combines TRBV6-5 with TRBJ2-7; D not certain. V lost 7 bases, J lost 6 bases, and 16 bases lay in between. The CDR3 spans 13 residues. Germline V gene data show CDR1 as MNHEY and CDR2 as SVGAGI. In DNA, the CDR3 is TGTGCCAGCACCCGCCCCCAGGCAGCCGAGCAGTACTTC. This gives the protein CASTRPQAAEQYF.

This clone showed up just a few times. The chain employs TRBV6-4 and TRBJ1-2; 10 bases line up with TRBD1. The CDR3 runs 14 residues. J lost 4 bases, V lost 8 bases, and 7 bases had no gene match. The germline V gene encodes CDR1 MRHNA and CDR2 SNTAGT. CDR3 sequence reads: CASAPGQGGYGYTF. In DNA form, the CDR3 reads TGTGCCAGCGCCCCTGGACAGGGGGGCTATGGCTACACCTTC.

V usage is TRBV2 and J usage is TRBJ2-5; 15 bases line up with TRBD2. Trimming took 8 bases from V and 4 from J; bases not matched to a gene: 17. Germline CDR1 SNHLY, CDR2 FYNNEI. The CDR3 totals 19 residues. The CDR3 sequence is CASSRDRETGLAGGETQYF. The CDR3 nucleotides read TGTGCCAGCTCCCGGGACAGGGAAACGGGACTAGCGGGGGGAGAGACCCAGTACTTC.

The chain joins TRBV5-4 to TRBJ2-1; TRBD2 matches at 13 bases. Germline V CDR1 and CDR2: SGHNT, YYREEE (reference sequence). V dropped 6 bases and J dropped 6; count of bases not matched to a gene: 3. The CDR3 sequence is 14 residues long. The CDR3 sequence: CASTRTSGSNEQFF. CDR3 DNA sequence: TGTGCCAGCACCCGGACTAGCGGGAGCAATGAGCAGTTCTTC.

The rearrangement uses TRBV5-1 and TRBJ2-2, with no clear D. Germline CDR1 and CDR2: SGHRS and YFSETQ. Between the trimmed V and J ends, which lost 4 bases and 1 base, there was a span of 8 bases. The CDR3 runs to 14 residues. In nucleotides, the CDR3 is TGCGCCAGCAGCCCAACACAGAACACCGGGGAGCTGTTTTTT. Protein: CASSPTQNTGELFF.

This chain connects TRBV10-2 to TRBJ1-2, with 7 bases that match TRBD1. This CDR3 is built from 16 residues. Germline CDR1 WSHSY, CDR2 SAAADI. J gave up 4 bases and V 5 bases, and 13 bases lay outside the gene matches. CDR3 bases: TGCGCCAGCAGTCGATCGGACAGGAGCTTTCGCTATGGCTACACCTTC. Its protein product is CASSRSDRSFRYGYTF.